Sequencing of this T cell receptor (beta chain) was carried out in a study of blood T cell repertoires in COVID-19. Whole-study context: There were acute and convalescent COVID-19 samples, and they came from the United States, Italy and Spain.

This clone was detected only once. The same CDR3 can be traced to other DNA sequences in this sample. In germline, CDR1 is SGHVS, CDR2 FQNEAQ. CDR3 length: 14 amino acids. The germline V and J ends were trimmed by 1 base and 1 base, with 7 bases remaining between them. This table comes from immunoSEQ multiplex PCR, and its TCRdb copy is limited to in-frame clones, with some not included. The table has some 200,000 clones, about 90% seen once; the top ten hold approximately 2.2%. The chain joins TRBV7-8 to TRBJ1-1, with no clear D. The sample was PBMCs or T cells enriched from blood (not recorded which). This receptor was obtained from a woman under 40 who had recovered from COVID-19. CDR3 amino acids: CASSLVSGNTEAFF. CDR3 nucleotides: TGTGCCAGCAGCTTAGTGTCCGGGAACACTGAAGCTTTCTTT.